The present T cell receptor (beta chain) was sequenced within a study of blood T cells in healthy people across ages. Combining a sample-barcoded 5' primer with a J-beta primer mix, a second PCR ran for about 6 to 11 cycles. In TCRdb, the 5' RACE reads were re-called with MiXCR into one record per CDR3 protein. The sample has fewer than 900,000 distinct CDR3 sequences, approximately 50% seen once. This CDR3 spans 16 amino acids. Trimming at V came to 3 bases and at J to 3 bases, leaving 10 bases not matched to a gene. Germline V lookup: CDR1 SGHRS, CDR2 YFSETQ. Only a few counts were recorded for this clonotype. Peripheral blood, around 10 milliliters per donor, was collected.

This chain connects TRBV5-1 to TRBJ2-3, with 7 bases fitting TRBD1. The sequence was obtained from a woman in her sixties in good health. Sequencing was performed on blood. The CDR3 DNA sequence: TGCGCCAGCAGCTCACCCCCGGGACAGAGTACAGATACGCAGTATTTT. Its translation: CASSSPPGQSTDTQYF.